This T cell receptor (beta chain) was captured in a study of blood T cells in healthy people across ages (dated by TCRdb to the mid-2010s). In terms of the full investigation: In model experiments, roughly one uniquely barcoded TCR beta cDNA molecule per two T cells was captured by template switching. Two additional independent replicas of 1 million unique cDNA reads from the same blood draw were analyzed for two donors (one aged 18 to 29 and one aged 80 or older). Using deep sequencing normalized with unique cDNA molecular identifiers, the study measured how TCR beta repertoire diversity changes with age. The donors were split into four age groups: young (average about 16 years), middle-aged (39), aged (62) and long-lived (about 74).

From a lookup of the germline V gene, CDR1 and CDR2 are SNHLY and FYNNEI. The CDR3 goes from the cysteine to the phenylalanine over 14 residues. Just CDR3 DNA is preserved here, 42 bases in frame from base 1. Cut back by 2 bases and 3 bases, the V and J ends lie 11 bases apart. Paper-wide results and their limitations: There was a strong correlation between observed TCR beta diversity and the percentage of naive T cells measured by flow cytometry. Because donor CMV infection status was unknown, age-related changes in expanded clonotypes were potentially confounded. Compared with the aged group, more naive CD4+ T cells, fewer expanded clones and increased TCR diversity were shown by the long-lived group, suggesting age selection. Estimates of total diversity based on one million sequenced T cells were considered lower bounds and underestimates. As age increased, observed TCR beta diversity per million T cells dropped in a roughly linear way, and a significant reduction was already evident by age 40. Since profiling was done on bulk unsorted PBMCs, naive and antigen-experienced compartments could not be conclusively compared.

The donors were 40 or so Caucasian individuals from Russia, aged about 6 to 95 years, who were systemically healthy. Ten milliliters of peripheral blood were drawn from each donor into EDTA-treated Vacutainer tubes. Ficoll-Paque density-gradient centrifugation was used to isolate PBMCs, with at least 7 million obtained per sample. Total RNA, at least 6 micrograms per sample, was extracted from PBMCs with Trizol reagent. For every donor, flow cytometry on a PBMC aliquot measured the percentage of naive CD45RAhigh/CD27high T cells. Library preparation used 5' RACE. Sequenced on an Illumina HiSeq 2500. The second PCR ran for roughly 6 to 11 cycles and used a J-beta primer mix along with a sample-barcoded 5' primer. A unique molecular identifier was introduced onto each TCR beta cDNA molecule by a template-switch 5' adaptor carrying 12 random nucleotides. Each sample yielded at least 3 million CDR3-containing paired-end reads. First-strand cDNA synthesis was performed from all RNA using the Mint cDNA synthesis kit, with priming by a TRBC-specific oligonucleotide. Following uracil-DNA glycosylase treatment, all cDNA underwent a first 18-cycle PCR with the universal primers M1SS and BC2_uni_R. The study's processing was this. Normalization of each sample was performed by random selection of 1 million high-quality reads, each carrying a distinct molecular identifier. Reads sharing molecular identifiers were discarded rather than binned into consensus sequences. MiTCR, run with a Q25 quality threshold and the strictest error-elimination algorithm, handled CDR3 identification, clonotype clustering and error correction. A nonparametric unseen species model with Euler transformation was used to estimate a lower bound on total TCR beta diversity. TCRdb passed the public sequencing reads through fastp at Q25 and MiXCR, retaining productive beta sequences. Entries are consolidated by CDR3 protein sequence, retaining the most common genes and DNA. These V and J calls derive from TCRdb rather than the authors' analysis. A total of more than 900,000 distinct CDR3 sequences appear in this sample, about 29% of them only once. 10% to 13% of the sample is held by the ten biggest clonotypes.

This clonotype was picked up a small number of times. Its antigen is currently not known. The sample holds no much larger clone one base away, and base qualities are not on file. These same data were also listed under a study on T cells of mothers and their children. The other study reports the following: The donors were nine systemically healthy Caucasian individuals, made up of three mothers and their six children. cDNA synthesis consumed the entire amount of extracted RNA, loaded at about 1.6 ug RNA in each 15 ul reaction. In the second PCR, the M1S primer introduced both the sample barcodes and 2-4 random nucleotides. Each mother yielded over 8.5 million TCR beta CDR3 reads and each child roughly 3.1 million reads. Thymic selection shapes the output of TCR recombination in a similar way in related and unrelated pairs, and inherited differences have a minor effect. Normalized repertoire overlap was always found to be slightly, but never significantly, higher in related mother-child pairs than in unrelated mother-child pairs. No persistent microchimeric T cell clones were detected, at a sensitivity of about 100 clones per million clonotypes. Deep NGS was used in the study to compare the TCR beta repertoires of mothers and children and to look for features that separate related mother-child pairs from unrelated individuals. On average, the children were roughly 10 +/- 4 years old, while the mothers were about 37 +/- 4 years old. Libraries were sequenced on Illumina HiSeq 2000 with 100+100 nt paired-end reads after adapter ligation with NEBNext reagents. To prevent cross-contamination, the mother and child libraries were prepared one month apart and sequenced in separate runs. Each donor had between roughly 450,000 and 2,100,000 distinct TCR beta clonotypes identified. Naive TCR beta clonotypes were estimated from low-frequency clonotypes matched to each donor's FACS-determined naive share, without sorting.

The sequence derives from a woman between 35 and 50 years old in good health. The sequenced sample was blood. The receptor chain draws on TRBV2 and TRBJ2-7, with the D gene uncertain. The sequenced DNA: TGTGCCAGCAGTGAACCCTCCTCACGCTACGAGCAGTACTTC. It encodes CASSEPSSRYEQYF.